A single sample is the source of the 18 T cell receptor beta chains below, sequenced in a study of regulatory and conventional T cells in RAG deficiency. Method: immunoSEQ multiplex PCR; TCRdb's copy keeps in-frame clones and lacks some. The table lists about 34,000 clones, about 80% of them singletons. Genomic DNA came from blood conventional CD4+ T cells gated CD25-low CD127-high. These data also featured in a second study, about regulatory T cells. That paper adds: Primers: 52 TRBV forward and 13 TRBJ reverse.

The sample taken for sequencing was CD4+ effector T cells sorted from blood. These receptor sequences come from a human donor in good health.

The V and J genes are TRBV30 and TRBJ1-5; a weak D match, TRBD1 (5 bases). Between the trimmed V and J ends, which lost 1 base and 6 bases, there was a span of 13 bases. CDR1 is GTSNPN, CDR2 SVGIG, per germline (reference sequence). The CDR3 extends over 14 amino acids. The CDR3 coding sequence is TGTGCCTGGAGTGGGTTAGGTGGGACTCAGCCCCAGCATTTT. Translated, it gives CAWSGLGGTQPQHF.

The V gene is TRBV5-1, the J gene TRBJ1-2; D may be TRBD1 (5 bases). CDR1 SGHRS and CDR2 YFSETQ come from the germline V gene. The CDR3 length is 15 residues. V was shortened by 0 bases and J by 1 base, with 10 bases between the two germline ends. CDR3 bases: TGCGCCAGCAGCTTGGAGAGGGGAAGTAACTATGGCTACACCTTC. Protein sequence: CASSLERGSNYGYTF.

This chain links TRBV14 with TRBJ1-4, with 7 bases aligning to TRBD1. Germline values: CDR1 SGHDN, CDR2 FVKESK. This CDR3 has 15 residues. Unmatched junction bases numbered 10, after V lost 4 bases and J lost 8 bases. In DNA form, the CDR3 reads TGTGCCAGCAGCCTTCACACAGGGGTGGGGGAAAAACTGTTTTTT. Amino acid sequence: CASSLHTGVGEKLFF.

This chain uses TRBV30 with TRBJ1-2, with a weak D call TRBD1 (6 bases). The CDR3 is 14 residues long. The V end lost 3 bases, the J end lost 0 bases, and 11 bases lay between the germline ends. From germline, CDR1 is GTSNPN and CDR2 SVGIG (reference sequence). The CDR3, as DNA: TGTGCCTGGAGCGGACAGCCTTCTAACTATGGCTACACCTTC. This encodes CAWSGQPSNYGYTF.

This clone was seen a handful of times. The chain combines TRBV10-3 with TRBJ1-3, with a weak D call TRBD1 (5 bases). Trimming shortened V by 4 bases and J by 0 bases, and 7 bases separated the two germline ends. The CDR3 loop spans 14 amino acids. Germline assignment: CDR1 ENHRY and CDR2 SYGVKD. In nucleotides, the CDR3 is TGTGCCATCAGTGGACAGATCTCTGGAAACACCATATATTTT. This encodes CAISGQISGNTIYF.

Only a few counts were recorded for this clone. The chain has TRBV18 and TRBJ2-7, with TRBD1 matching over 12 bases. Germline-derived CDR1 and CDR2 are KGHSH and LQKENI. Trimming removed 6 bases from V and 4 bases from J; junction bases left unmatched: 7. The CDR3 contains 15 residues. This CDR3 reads CASSPGTGGKYEQYF. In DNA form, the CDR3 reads TGTGCCAGCTCGCCAGGGACAGGGGGCAAATACGAGCAGTACTTC.

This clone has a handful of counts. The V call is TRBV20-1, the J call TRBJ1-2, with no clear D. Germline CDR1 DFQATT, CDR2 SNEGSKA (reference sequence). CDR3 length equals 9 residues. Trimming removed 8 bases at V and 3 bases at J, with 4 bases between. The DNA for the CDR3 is TGCAGTCATCACTATGGCTACACCTTC. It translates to CSHHYGYTF.

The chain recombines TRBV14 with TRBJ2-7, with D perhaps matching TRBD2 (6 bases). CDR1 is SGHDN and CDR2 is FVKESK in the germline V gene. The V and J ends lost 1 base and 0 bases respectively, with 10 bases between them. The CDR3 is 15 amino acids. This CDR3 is CASSQGRGSSYEQYF. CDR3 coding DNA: TGTGCCAGCAGCCAAGGGAGGGGAAGCTCCTACGAGCAGTACTTC.

For the CDR3, the DNA is TGTGCCAGCAGCGTACTCAGGGTGGGGAACACCGGGGAGCTGTTTTTT. Translation: CASSVLRVGNTGELFF. This chain uses TRBV5-4 with TRBJ2-2; TRBD1 is a possible D gene (5 bases). This CDR3 is built from 16 residues. The germline V gene has CDR1 SGHNT and CDR2 YYREEE (reference sequence). Trimming removed 4 bases from V and 1 base from J, with 14 bases in between.

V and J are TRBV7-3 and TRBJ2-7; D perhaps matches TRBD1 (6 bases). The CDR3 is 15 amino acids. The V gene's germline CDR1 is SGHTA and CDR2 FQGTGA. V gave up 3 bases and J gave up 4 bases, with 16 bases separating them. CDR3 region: CASSLTGSSPYEQYF. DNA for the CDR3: TGTGCCAGCAGCTTGACAGGCAGCTCCCCATACGAGCAGTACTTC.

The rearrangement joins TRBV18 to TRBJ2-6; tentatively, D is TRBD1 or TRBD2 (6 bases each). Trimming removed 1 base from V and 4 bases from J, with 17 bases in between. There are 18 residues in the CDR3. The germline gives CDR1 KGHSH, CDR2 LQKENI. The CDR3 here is CASSPLLSGADGANVLTF. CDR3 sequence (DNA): TGTGCCAGCTCACCACTATTATCGGGGGCGGACGGGGCCAACGTCCTGACTTTC.

CDR3 residues: CASSESRRVTDYTF. DNA of the CDR3: TGTGCCAGCAGTGAATCCCGGAGGGTAACTGACTACACCTTC. This chain uses TRBV6-1 with TRBJ1-2; D uncertain. V lost 2 bases and J 10 bases, leaving 17 bases between the germline ends. The CDR3 has 14 residues. The V gene's germline CDR1 is MNHNS and CDR2 SASEGT.

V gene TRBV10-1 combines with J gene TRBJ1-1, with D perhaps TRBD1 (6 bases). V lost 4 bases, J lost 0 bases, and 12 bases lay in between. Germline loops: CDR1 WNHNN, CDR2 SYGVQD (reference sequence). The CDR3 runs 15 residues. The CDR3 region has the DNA TGCGCCAGCAGTGCCAGGACAGTCGTGAACACTGAAGCTTTCTTT. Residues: CASSARTVVNTEAFF.

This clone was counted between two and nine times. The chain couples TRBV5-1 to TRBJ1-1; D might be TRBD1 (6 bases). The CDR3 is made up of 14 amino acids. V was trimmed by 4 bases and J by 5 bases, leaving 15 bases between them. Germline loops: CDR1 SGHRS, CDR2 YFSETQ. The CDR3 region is CASSLDRPRTEAFF. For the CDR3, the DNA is TGCGCCAGCAGCCTCGACAGGCCCAGGACTGAAGCTTTCTTT.

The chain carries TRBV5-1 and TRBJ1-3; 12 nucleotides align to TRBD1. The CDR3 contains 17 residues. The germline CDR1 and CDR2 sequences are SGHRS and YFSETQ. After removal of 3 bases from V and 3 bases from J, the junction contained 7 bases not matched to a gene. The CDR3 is CASSSGTGGILGNTIYF. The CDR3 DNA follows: TGCGCCAGCAGCTCAGGGACAGGGGGCATACTTGGAAACACCATATATTTT.

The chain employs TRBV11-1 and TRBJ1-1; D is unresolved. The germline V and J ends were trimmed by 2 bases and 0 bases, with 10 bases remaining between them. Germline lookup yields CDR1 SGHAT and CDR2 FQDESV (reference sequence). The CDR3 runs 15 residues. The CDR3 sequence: CASSLQGRVNTEAFF. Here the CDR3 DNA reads TGTGCCAGCAGCTTACAAGGTAGGGTGAACACTGAAGCTTTCTTT.

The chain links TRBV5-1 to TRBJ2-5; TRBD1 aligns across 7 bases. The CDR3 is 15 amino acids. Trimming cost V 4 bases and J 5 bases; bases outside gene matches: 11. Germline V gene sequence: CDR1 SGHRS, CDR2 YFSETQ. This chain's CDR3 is CASSQDTGERETQYF. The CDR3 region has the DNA TGCGCCAGCAGCCAGGATACAGGGGAGAGGGAGACCCAGTACTTC. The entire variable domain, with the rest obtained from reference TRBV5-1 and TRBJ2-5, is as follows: KAGVTQTPRYLIKTRGQQVTLSCSPISGHRSVSWYQQTPGQGLQFLFEYFSETQRNKGNFPGRFSGRQFSNSRSEMNVSTLELGDSALYLCASSQDTGERETQYFGPGTRLLVL.

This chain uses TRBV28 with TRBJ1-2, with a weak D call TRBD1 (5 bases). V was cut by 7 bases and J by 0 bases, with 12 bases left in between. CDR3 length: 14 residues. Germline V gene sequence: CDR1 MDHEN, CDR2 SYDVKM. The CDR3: CASIPGKTNYGYTF. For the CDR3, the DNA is TGTGCCAGCATTCCAGGGAAAACTAACTATGGCTACACCTTC.